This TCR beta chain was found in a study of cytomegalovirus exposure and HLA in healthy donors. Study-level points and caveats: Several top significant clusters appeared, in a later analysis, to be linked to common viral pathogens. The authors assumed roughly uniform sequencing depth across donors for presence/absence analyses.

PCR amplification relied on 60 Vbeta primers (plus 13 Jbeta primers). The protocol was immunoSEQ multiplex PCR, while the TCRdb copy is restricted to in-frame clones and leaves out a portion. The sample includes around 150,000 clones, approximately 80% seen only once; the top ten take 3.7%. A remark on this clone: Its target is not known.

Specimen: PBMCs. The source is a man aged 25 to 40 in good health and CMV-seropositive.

The CDR3 sequence: CASSLSGTGSNQPQHF. CDR3 in DNA: TGTGCCAGCAGTTTATCCGGGACTGGTAGCAATCAGCCCCAGCATTTT. The chain uses TRBV27 and TRBJ1-5; perhaps TRBD1 as D (5 bases). This CDR3 spans 16 amino acids. V was cut by 0 bases and J by 0 bases, with 9 bases left in between. Germline V gene sequence: CDR1 MNHEY, CDR2 SMNVEV (reference sequence).